This T cell receptor beta chain emerged from a study of TIL therapy for anti-PD-1-resistant metastatic lung cancer. About the study: Tumor harvest preceded PD-1/PD-L1 blockade, followed by nivolumab treatment.

Germline CDR1 reads LGHDT; CDR2 reads YNNKEL (reference sequence). This CDR3 spans 14 amino acids. After removal of 4 bases from V and 10 bases from J, the junction contained 5 bases not matched to a gene. This was the immunoSEQ v3 assay. Only in-frame clones appear in the TCRdb table, and some are missing; sequencing was by immunoSEQ multiplex PCR. Among roughly 20,000 clones listed, 70% to 80% were seen once. Described time point: pre-treatment sample, taken before nivolumab and TIL therapy. The chain carries TRBV3-1 (or the pseudogene TRBV3-2) and TRBJ2-1; the match to TRBD2 covers 12 bases. This TCR was recovered from a person aged 25-85 years with non-small cell lung cancer. The sequences come from blood, collected at baseline. Here the CDR3 DNA reads TGTGCCAGCAGCCGGACTAGCGGGGCGGTAGAGCAGTTCTTC. Protein sequence: CASSRTSGAVEQFF.